The 13 T cell receptor beta chains listed next were all sequenced from one sample in a study of T cell clusters in autoimmune cytopenias. One tube held mixed TRB-A and TRB-B primer pools for touch-down PCR. Reprocessing the multiplex PCR reads, TCRdb reports a single entry for every CDR3 protein and omits DNA. The sample data list over 9,000 distinct CDR3 sequences. Tens of thousands of genome equivalents of blood DNA were amplified for TRB. The sequencing sample was made of peripheral blood. These receptors originate from a human donor with an autoimmune cytopenia or autoimmune hepatitis (not recorded which).

This chain joins TRBV12-3 or TRBV12-4 and TRBJ2-3; TCRdb returns TRBD1, unconfirmable since there is no DNA. The CDR3 length is 15 residues. This CDR3 reads CASSSGQASKGTQYF.

The V and J genes are TRBV5-6 and TRBJ1-1; TCRdb proposes TRBD1, but this gene call is untestable without DNA. CDR1 is SGHDT and CDR2 is YYEEEE in the germline V gene. The CDR3 totals 13 residues. The CDR3 loop is CASRPTGGAGTFF.

V gene TRBV7-2 combines with J gene TRBJ2-1. CDR3 length: 15 residues. Germline V gene data show CDR1 as SGHTA and CDR2 as FQGNSA. The CDR3 loop is CASSLDPKHYNEQFF.

The V and J genes are TRBV28 and TRBJ2-5; TCRdb names TRBD1, which stays unverified in the absence of DNA. This CDR3 spans 13 amino acids. Germline V gives CDR1 MDHEN, CDR2 SYDVKM. CDR3 sequence: CASSLIGAETQYF. Full variable domain (outside the CDR3, taken from reference TRBV28 and TRBJ2-5): DVKVTQSSRYLVKRTGEKVFLECVQDMDHENMFWYRQDPGLGLRLIYFSYDVKMKEKGDIPEGYSVSREKKERFSLILESASTNQTSMYLCASSLIGAETQYFGPGTRLLVL.

This clonotype is medium-sized by frequency. The chain is built from TRBV5-6 and TRBJ1-2. CDR1 is SGHDT, CDR2 YYEEEE, per germline. CDR3 length equals 13 residues. CDR3 in amino acids: CASSWGGTYGYTF.

The rearrangement uses TRBV15 and TRBJ1-2. The CDR3 sequence is 12 residues long. The germline V gene has CDR1 LNHNV and CDR2 YYDKDF (reference sequence). The CDR3 sequence is CATSTRTSSYTF.

The chain uses TRBV6-2 or TRBV6-3 and TRBJ2-3; TCRdb designates TRBD1, a call that cannot be tested without DNA. Germline CDR1 reads MNHEY; CDR2 reads SVGEGT. This CDR3 has 15 amino acids. This CDR3 reads CASSSQPHGIDTQYF.

The chain recombines TRBV6-5 with TRBJ1-1; TCRdb selects TRBD1, and the lack of DNA leaves this call unchecked. The germline gives CDR1 MNHEY, CDR2 SVGAGI. The CDR3 sequence is 14 residues long. The CDR3 region is CASRGQGITPEAFF.

In terms of frequency, this clonotype is medium-sized. The chain employs TRBV29-1 and TRBJ1-1; TCRdb picks TRBD1, but there is no DNA to check that call. Germline V gives CDR1 SQVTM, CDR2 ANQGSEA. This CDR3 spans 13 amino acids. CDR3 amino acids: CSVETAKNTEAFF.

This clonotype is classed as medium-sized by frequency. The rearrangement joins TRBV27 to TRBJ2-7. The CDR3 runs to 11 residues. CDR1 MNHEY and CDR2 SMNVEV come from the germline V gene (reference sequence). The CDR3 is CASSNFDEQYF.

Its frequency marks this clonotype as medium-sized. This chain uses TRBV6-5 with TRBJ2-7; TCRdb's D call of TRBD2 is untestable without DNA. The CDR3 length is 13 residues. Per germline, CDR1 MNHEY and CDR2 SVGAGI. CDR3 sequence reads: CASSSGGMFEQYF.

The chain recombines TRBV20-1 with TRBJ2-3; TCRdb returns TRBD2, unconfirmable since there is no DNA. The CDR3 length is 15 residues. Germline CDR1 and CDR2: DFQATT and SNEGSKA (reference sequence). CDR3 residues: CSGSGTSGSADTQYF.

The CDR3 protein is CASSLAVGGSTSYEQYF. The chain carries TRBV5-6 and TRBJ2-7; the TRBD1 assignment by TCRdb is unverifiable without DNA. Germline values: CDR1 SGHDT, CDR2 YYEEEE. The CDR3 covers 17 residues.